This T cell receptor (beta chain) was profiled in a study of cytomegalovirus exposure and HLA in healthy donors. Whole-study results and caveats: Published work reported that the classifier diagnosed cytomegalovirus status with high specificity and sensitivity. TCR beta chains numbering about 160 were designated cytomegalovirus-associated.

The donors were members of the roughly 130-subject validation cohort (separate from the roughly 660-subject first cohort). A remark on this clone: Antigen unknown.

Germline CDR1 reads LGHNA; CDR2 reads YSLEER. Deletions cut 1 base from V and 1 base from J, with 8 bases between. CDR3 length equals 15 residues. Profiling relied on immunoSEQ multiplex PCR, and the TCRdb table lists in-frame clones only, not all of them. The sample has some 250,000 clones; nearly 90% are singletons. Material: PBMCs. This TCR was recovered from a woman in her late teens or twenties in good health and CMV-seronegative. This chain connects TRBV4-3 to TRBJ2-1, with D tentatively TRBD2 (5 bases). DNA for the CDR3: TGCGCCAGCAGCCAAGCCCCGGGATCCTACAATGAGCAGTTCTTC. It encodes CASSQAPGSYNEQFF.